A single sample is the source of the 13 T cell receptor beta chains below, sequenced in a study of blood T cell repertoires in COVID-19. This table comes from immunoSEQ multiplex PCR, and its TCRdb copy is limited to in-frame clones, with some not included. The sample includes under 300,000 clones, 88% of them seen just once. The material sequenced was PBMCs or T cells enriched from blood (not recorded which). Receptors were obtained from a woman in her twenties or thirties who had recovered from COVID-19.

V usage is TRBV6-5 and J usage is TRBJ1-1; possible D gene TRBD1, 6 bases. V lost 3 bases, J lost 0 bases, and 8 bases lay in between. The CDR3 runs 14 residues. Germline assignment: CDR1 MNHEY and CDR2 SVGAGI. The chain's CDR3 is CASSYQGMNTEAFF. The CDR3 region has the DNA TGTGCCAGCAGTTATCAGGGGATGAACACTGAAGCTTTCTTT.

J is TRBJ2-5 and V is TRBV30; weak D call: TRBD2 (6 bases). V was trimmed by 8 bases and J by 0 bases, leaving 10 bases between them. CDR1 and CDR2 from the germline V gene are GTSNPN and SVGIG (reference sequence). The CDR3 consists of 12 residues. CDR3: CATTGDQETQYF. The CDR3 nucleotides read TGTGCCACAACGGGGGACCAAGAGACCCAGTACTTC.

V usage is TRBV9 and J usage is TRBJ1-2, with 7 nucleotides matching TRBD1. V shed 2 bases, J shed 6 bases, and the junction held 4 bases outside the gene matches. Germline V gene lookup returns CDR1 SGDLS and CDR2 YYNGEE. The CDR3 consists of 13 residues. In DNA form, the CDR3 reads TGTGCCAGCAGCGTCGACAGGGACCATGGCTACACCTTC. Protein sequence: CASSVDRDHGYTF.

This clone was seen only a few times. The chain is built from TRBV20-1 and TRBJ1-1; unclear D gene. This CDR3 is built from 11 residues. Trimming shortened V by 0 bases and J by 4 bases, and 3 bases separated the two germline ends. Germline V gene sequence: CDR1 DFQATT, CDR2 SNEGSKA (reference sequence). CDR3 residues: CSARDLTEAFF. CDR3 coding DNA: TGCAGTGCTAGAGATCTCACTGAAGCTTTCTTT.

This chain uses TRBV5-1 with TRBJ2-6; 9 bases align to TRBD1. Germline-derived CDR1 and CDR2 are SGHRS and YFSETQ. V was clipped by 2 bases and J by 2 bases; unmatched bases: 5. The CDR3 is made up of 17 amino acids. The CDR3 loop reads CASSFGTGMAGANVLTF. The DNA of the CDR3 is TGCGCCAGCAGCTTTGGGACAGGGATGGCTGGGGCCAACGTCCTGACTTTC.

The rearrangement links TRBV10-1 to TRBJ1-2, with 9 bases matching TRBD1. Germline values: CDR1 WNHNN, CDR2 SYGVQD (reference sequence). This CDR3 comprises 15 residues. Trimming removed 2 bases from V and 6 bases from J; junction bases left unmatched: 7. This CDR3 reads CASSETRDREDGYTF. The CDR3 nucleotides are TGCGCCAGCAGTGAGACCCGGGACAGGGAGGATGGCTACACCTTC.

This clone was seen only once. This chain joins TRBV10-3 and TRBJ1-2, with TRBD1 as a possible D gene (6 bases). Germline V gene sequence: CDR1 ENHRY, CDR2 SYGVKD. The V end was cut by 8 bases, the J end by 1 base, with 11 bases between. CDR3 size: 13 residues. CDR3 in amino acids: CAIGGPLNYGYTF. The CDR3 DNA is TGTGCCATCGGGGGCCCGCTTAACTATGGCTACACCTTC.

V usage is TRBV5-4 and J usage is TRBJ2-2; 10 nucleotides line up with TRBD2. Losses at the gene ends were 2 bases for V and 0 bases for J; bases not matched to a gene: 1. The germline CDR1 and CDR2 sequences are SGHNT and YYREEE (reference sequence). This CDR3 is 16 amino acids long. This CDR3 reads CASSFTSGTNTGELFF. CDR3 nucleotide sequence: TGTGCCAGCAGCTTCACTAGCGGGACGAACACCGGGGAGCTGTTTTTT. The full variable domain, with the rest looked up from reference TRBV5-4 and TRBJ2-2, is ETGVTQSPTHLIKTRGQQVTLRCSSQSGHNTVSWYQQALGQGPQFIFQYYREEENGRGNFPPRFSGLQFPNYSSELNVNALELDDSALYLCASSFTSGTNTGELFFGEGSRLTVL.

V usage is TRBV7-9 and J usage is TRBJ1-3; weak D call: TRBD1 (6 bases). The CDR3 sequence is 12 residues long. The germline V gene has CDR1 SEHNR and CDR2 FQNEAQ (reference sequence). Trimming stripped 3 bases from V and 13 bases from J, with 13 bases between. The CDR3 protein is CASSLDSQFIYF. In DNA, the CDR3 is TGTGCCAGCAGCTTGGACAGTCAATTTATATATTTT.

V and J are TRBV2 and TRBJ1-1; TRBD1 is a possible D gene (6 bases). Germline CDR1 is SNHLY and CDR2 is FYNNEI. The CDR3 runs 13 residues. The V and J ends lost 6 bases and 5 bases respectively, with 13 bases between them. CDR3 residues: CASRTTGLTEAFF. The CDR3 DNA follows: TGTGCCAGCAGGACTACAGGGTTGACTGAAGCTTTCTTT.

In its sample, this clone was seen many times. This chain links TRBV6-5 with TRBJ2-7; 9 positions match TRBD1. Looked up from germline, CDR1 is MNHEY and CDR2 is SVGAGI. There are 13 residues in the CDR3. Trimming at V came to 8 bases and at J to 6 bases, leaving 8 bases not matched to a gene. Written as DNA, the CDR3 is TGTGCCAGCGGGGACAGGGATATAGGCGAGCAGTACTTC. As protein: CASGDRDIGEQYF.

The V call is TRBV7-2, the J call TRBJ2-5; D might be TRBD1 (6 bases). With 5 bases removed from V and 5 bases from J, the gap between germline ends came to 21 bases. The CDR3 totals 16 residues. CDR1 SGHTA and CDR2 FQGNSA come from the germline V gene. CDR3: CASSLKWAGARETQYF. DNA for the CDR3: TGTGCCAGCAGCCTTAAGTGGGCAGGGGCTCGGGAGACCCAGTACTTC.

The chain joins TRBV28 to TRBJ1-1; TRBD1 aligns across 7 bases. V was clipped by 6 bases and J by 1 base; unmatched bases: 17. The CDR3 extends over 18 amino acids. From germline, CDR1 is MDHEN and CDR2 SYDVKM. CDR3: CASRPVPDRVSPNTEAFF. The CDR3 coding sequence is TGTGCCAGCAGGCCAGTTCCCGACAGGGTGAGTCCGAACACTGAAGCTTTCTTT.